This T cell receptor (beta chain) was captured by sequencing in a study of identical twins. Germline V gene data show CDR1 as SQVTM and CDR2 as ANQGSEA. The V end was cut by 7 bases, the J end by 2 bases, with 14 bases between. The CDR3 loop spans 13 amino acids. TCRdb reprocessed the 5' RACE reads with MiXCR, giving one entry per CDR3 protein. The table has approximately 240,000 distinct CDR3 sequences, around 15% seen once. This clonotype was seen a handful of times. Its antigen is still unknown. Study-level results: Zero-insertion findings could be partly confounded by invariant cells (MAIT and iNKT cells).

The receptor comes from a young woman in good health. V is TRBV29-1 and J is TRBJ1-2; a weak D match, TRBD1 (5 bases). The sample comprised memory (CD45RO+) T cells sorted from blood. The CDR3 spells CSDIKGSNYGYTF. CDR3 nucleotides: TGCAGCGACATAAAGGGGTCGAACTATGGCTACACCTTC.